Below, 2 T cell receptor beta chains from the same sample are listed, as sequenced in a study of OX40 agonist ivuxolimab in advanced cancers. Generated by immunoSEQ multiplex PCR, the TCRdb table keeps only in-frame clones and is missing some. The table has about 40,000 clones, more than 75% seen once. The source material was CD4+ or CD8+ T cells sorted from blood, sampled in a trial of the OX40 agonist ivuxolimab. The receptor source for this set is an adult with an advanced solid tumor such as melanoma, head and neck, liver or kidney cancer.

The CDR3, as DNA: TGTGCCAGCAGTACTATGGCCGCCCCGATGAACACTGAAGCTTTCTTT. Its protein product is CASSTMAAPMNTEAFF. The chain uses TRBV27 and TRBJ1-1; D uncertain. CDR1 and CDR2 from the germline V gene are MNHEY and SMNVEV (reference sequence). V was cut by 5 bases and J by 0 bases, with 16 bases left in between. This CDR3 spans 16 amino acids.

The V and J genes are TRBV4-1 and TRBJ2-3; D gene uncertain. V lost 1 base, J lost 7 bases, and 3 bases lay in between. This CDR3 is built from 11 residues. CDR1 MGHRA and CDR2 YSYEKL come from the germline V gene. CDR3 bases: TGCGCCAGCAGCCAAGGGAATACGCAGTATTTT. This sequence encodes CASSQGNTQYF.